This T cell receptor beta chain emerged from a study of T cell repertoires in cytomegalovirus infection. This clonotype was picked up one time. Its target is not known. TCRdb itself ran the reads through MiXCR, one entry per CDR3 protein. The table lists approximately 1,000,000 distinct CDR3 sequences, roughly 30% of them singletons. CDR3 size: 15 residues. Germline assignment: CDR1 MGHRA and CDR2 YSYEKL. V was pared by 4 bases and J by 5 bases, with 16 bases between. The sequence came from a human donor in good health (CMV status not recorded). Some clones in this sample may be carry-over from other donors' samples. The source was cultured CD8+ T cells from PBMCs, collected from culture after CMV antigen stimulation. The chain has TRBV4-1 and TRBJ2-3; D might be TRBD2 (7 bases). In nucleotides, the CDR3 is TGCGCCAGCAGCCCCCGGGGGGCCGGGGTAGATACGCAGTATTTT. Translating gives CASSPRGAGVDTQYF.